Listed below are T cell receptor beta chains from one sample, sequenced in a study of T cells in localized non-small cell lung cancer. Sequenced by immunoSEQ multiplex PCR; TCRdb stores in-frame clones only, minus some. Counted here are around 30,000 clones, more than 70% occurring once; the ten biggest clones make up 10% to 15%. Sequencing was performed on peripheral blood, taken before any cancer treatment. The receptors were sampled from a female donor aged 60 or older with stage III squamous cell lung carcinoma. The conserved cysteine and the conserved F or W are not part of the CDR3 here. A D gene is named only where the DNA matches it firmly. Size tells how often a clone was seen (once, few, many) or the class of an expanded clone, and some rows leave it out.

>TRBV28|.|once
ASSLLPQEYGYT
>TRBV6-6|.|.
ASSYSTGELF
>TRBV5-1|.|.
ASSLARGPSTDTQY
>TRBV2|.|.
ASSPQTVATEAF
>TRBV7-9|.|.
ASSFDPSRRINEKLF
>TRBV28|.|.
ASGETNQPQH
>TRBV11-2|TRBD1|.
ASSLRRDRGWVTEAF
>TRBV9|TRBD2|.
ASSARPGLAGDTQY
>TRBV15|TRBD1|.
ATGTGWTEAF
>TRBV28|.|.
ASSPRGEVYTEAF
>TRBV5-4|.|.
ASSLAVQETQY
>TRBV6-4|.|.
ASSANGIRSYEQY
>TRBV4-3|TRBD1|.
ASSRGTAYGYT
>TRBV29-1|TRBD2|.
SVPKGGGAYEQF
>TRBV5-6|.|once
ASSLSGTSSYEQY
>TRBV5-8|.|.
ASSLMGRSEKGGYT
>TRBV7-2|TRBD1|.
ASSLVGTKGQGIFNEQF
>TRBV5-1|.|.
ASSLPGAQETQY
>TRBV7-9|.|few
ASSRDGQGTQY
>TRBV7-2|TRBD2|.
ASSLGFGRASHEQF
>TRBV6-5|.|.
ASKQGWANEKLF
>TRBV6-1|.|few
ASSERAARGNQPQH
>TRBV28|.|.
ASSLSGYYEQY
>TRBV7-3|.|.
ASSLSYNEQF
>TRBV7-9|.|.
ASSLSFEQY
>TRBV6-5|.|.
ASSPPAAEQY
>TRBV7-6|TRBD2|.
ASSLEAGGGDTQY
>TRBV6-5|.|.
ASSYFGGEQY
>TRBV19|.|.
ASRGVRSPYEQY
>TRBV30|.|.
AWSVKGSSYEQY
>TRBV15|.|.
ATSRVGKNEKLF
>TRBV19|.|.
ASTPQGRAVSGNTIY
>TRBV18|.|.
ASSPDSGLSGYT
>TRBV10-1|.|.
ASSVGKGPTSTDTQY
>TRBV21-1|.|.
ASSLGGSGANVLT
>TRBV2|.|.
ASSQEEGHEQF
>TRBV25-1|TRBD2|.
ASSEFSGSPEIQY
>TRBV18|TRBD2|.
ASSRTSGSIGETQY
>TRBV5-6|TRBD2|.
ASSPDLAGGRERETQY
>TRBV6-6|.|once
ASITGPTADTQY
>TRBV7-9|TRBD1|.
ASSPDRASYEQY
>TRBV18|.|once
ASSPPNWGGDTEAF
>TRBV10-1|TRBD1|few
ASSESGTGGQETQY
>TRBV19|.|.
ASSISKGRETQY
>TRBV7-9|.|.
ASSLEGGTEAF
>TRBV7-2|.|.
ASSLARNEKLF
>TRBV9|TRBD1|.
ASSVGSQGSRYEQY